This T cell receptor (beta chain) stems from a study of T cell responses to AZD1222 COVID-19 vaccine. Whole-study results and caveats: White British ancestry dominated among donors, who included more females, and clonal diversity was possibly underestimated. Regions left unmutated in variants are reportedly the target of nearly half of spike-specific TCRs. The peak T cell response came first, and repertoires were sampled only after it. Only a handful of AZD1222 recipients were seropositive at baseline.

This CDR3 comprises 13 residues. Germline V gives CDR1 KGHSH, CDR2 LQKENI. V was shortened by 6 bases and J by 3 bases, with 9 bases between the two germline ends. Worth noting for this clone: Its specificity is unknown.

Assay used: immunoSEQ multiplex PCR; TCRdb lists only in-frame clones, some missing. The top ten clones hold less than 3.5% of a sample with about 97,000 clones, about 88% of them seen once. Source: peripheral blood, taken on day 0 of AZD1222 vaccination. The rearrangement uses TRBV18 and TRBJ2-1; D assignment may be TRBD1 or TRBD2 (5 bases each). This clonotype was obtained from an adult in good health. The CDR3: CASSLRGYNEQFF. CDR3 nucleotide sequence: TGTGCCAGCTCCCTGAGGGGCTACAATGAGCAGTTCTTC.